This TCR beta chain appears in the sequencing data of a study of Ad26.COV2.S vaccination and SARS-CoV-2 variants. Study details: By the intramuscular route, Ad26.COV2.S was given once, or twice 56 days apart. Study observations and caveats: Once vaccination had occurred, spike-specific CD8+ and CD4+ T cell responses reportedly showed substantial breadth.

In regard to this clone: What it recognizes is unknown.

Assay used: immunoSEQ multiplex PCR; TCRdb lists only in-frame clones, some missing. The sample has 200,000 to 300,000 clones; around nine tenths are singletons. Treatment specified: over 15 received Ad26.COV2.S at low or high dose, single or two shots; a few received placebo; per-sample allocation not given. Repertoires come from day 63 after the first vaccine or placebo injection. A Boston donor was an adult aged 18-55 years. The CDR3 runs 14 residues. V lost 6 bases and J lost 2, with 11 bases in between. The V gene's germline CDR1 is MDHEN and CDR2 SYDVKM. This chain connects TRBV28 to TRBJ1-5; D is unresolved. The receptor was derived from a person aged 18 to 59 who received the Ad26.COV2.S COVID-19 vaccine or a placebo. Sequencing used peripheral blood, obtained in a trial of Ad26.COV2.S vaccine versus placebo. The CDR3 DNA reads TGTGCCAGCAGACCCTTCGGAGGCAATCAGCCCCAGCATTTT. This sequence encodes CASRPFGGNQPQHF.